This T cell receptor beta chain originates from a study of T cell changes during pregnancy in multiple sclerosis. TCRdb keeps only in-frame clones here, not all; method: immunoSEQ multiplex PCR. The sample lists tens of thousands of clones; roughly 91% were seen once. The TCR sequence derives from a female donor with multiple sclerosis, enrolled in a pregnancy study. Specimen: peripheral blood, collected before pregnancy.

CDR3 sequence reads: CASSPLQWNTEAFF. DNA of the CDR3: TGTGCCAGCTCACCACTCCAGTGGAACACTGAAGCTTTCTTT. J is TRBJ1-1 and V is TRBV18; D is ambiguous. V was cut by 1 base and J by 1 base, with 7 bases left in between. The CDR3 length is 14 residues. Per the germline V gene, CDR1 is KGHSH and CDR2 is LQKENI.